The clone carrying this TCR beta chain occurred a few times. CDR3 length: 18 amino acids. J lost 5 bases, V lost 1 base, and 15 bases had no gene match. Per germline, CDR1 SGHTA and CDR2 FQGNSA. The data stem from a study of blood T cells in healthy people across ages. Next came a second PCR, run for about 6 to 12 cycles, which used a sample-barcoded 5' primer along with a J-beta primer mix. In TCRdb, the 5' RACE reads were re-called with MiXCR into one record per CDR3 protein. The table lists almost 550,000 distinct CDR3 sequences, less than 25% of them singletons. The same data also went into a second study, on T cells of mothers and their children.

The sample was blood. This clonotype was sampled from a boy younger than 18 in good health. The gene calls are TRBV7-2 and TRBJ2-7; TRBD1 matches at 9 bases. The CDR3 region has the DNA TGTGCCAGCAGCTTAGGGTATATGGGACAGGGAAAGCCGCACGAGCAGTACTTC. This encodes CASSLGYMGQGKPHEQYF. The whole variable domain, filled in from reference TRBV7-2 and TRBJ2-7, reads GAGVSQSPSNKVTEKGKDVELRCDPISGHTALYWYRQSLGQGLEFLIYFQGNSAPDKSGLPSDRFSAERTGGSVSTLTIQRTQQEDSAVYLCASSLGYMGQGKPHEQYFGPGTRLTVT.